This T cell receptor beta chain came from a study of blood T cells in healthy people across ages. Comments on this clonotype: Its target is unknown. Germline and junction disagree at one end, which may indicate a read error.

Findings and limits, study-wide: It was the long-lived donors that had more naive CD4+ cells and higher diversity than aged donors.

The CDR3 is made up of 15 amino acids. CDR1 and CDR2 (germline): SGHRS, YFSETQ. Sample-barcoded 5' priming and a J-beta primer mix drove a second PCR of 7 to 11 cycles. Each cDNA molecule, via a template-switch adaptor with 12 random nucleotides, was tagged. From the 5' RACE reads, TCRdb called clonotypes with MiXCR, one entry per CDR3 protein. The profile shows about 1.4 million distinct CDR3 sequences, 55% to 75% of them singletons. Sequencing used blood. The sequence derives from a man aged 18 to 35 in good health. This chain links TRBV5-1 with TRBJ2-5, with TRBD2 as a possible D gene (6 bases). In DNA form, the CDR3 reads TGCGCCAGCGGCTTGGCGGGGAGGTTCGCAGAGACCCAGTACTTC. It yields the protein CASGLAGRFAETQYF.